The entry below gives a single TCR beta chain sequence along with its context. Treatment of the sample: around 19 received Ad26.COV2.S at low or high dose, single or two shots; about five received placebo; per-sample allocation not given. Vaccine and placebo recipients were sampled on day 63 after the first injection. Ad26 vector vaccine expressed Wuhan-strain SARS-CoV-2 spike. Produced via immunoSEQ multiplex PCR; TCRdb's table is partial and in-frame only. The table includes about 680,000 clones, 89% detected once. These data originate in a study of Ad26.COV2.S vaccination and SARS-CoV-2 variants. Germline V gene data show CDR1 as SGHRS and CDR2 as YFSETQ. V trimming: 0 bases; J trimming: 4 bases; junction bases outside the gene matches: 10. This CDR3 has 17 residues.

The sequencing here drew on peripheral blood, taken in a trial of Ad26.COV2.S vaccine versus placebo. V and J are TRBV5-1 and TRBJ2-1; TRBD2 matches 7 bases. The source is a person between 18 and 59 years old who received the Ad26.COV2.S COVID-19 vaccine or a placebo. CDR3 loop: CASSLDSAREIYNEQFF. In DNA form, the CDR3 reads TGCGCCAGCAGCTTGGATTCGGCGCGGGAGATATACAATGAGCAGTTCTTC.